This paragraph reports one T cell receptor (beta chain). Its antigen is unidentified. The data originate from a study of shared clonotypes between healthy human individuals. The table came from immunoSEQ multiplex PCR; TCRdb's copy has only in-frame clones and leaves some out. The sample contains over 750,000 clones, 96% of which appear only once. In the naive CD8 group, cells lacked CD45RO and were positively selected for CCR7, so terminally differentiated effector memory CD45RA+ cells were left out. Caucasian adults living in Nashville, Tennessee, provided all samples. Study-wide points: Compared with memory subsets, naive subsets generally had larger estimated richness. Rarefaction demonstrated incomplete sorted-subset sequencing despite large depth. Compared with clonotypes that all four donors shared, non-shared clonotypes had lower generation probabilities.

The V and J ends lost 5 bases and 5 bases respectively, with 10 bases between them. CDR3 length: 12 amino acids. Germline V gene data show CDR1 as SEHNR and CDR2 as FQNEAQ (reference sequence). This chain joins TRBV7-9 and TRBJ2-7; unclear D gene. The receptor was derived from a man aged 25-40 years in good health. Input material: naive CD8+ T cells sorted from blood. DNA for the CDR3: TGTGCCAGCAGCCCTATGTTAAACGAGCAGTACTTC. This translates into CASSPMLNEQYF.